This T cell receptor (beta chain) came from a study of cytotoxic CD8 clonotypes in ibrutinib-treated CLL. Study-level results: Ibrutinib response saw clonality rise, and progression saw it return toward baseline. Treatment left the uncommon public clonotypes either contracted or stable in frequency.

As for this clone: Its antigen is as yet unknown.

Depth targeted 1 in 200,000 to 1 in 1 million T cells, averaging around 9.5x coverage per clonotype. Data came from immunoSEQ multiplex PCR; TCRdb stores just in-frame clones and leaves some out. The table shows around 200,000 clones, with roughly three quarters occurring only once. This receptor was identified in a human donor with chronic lymphocytic leukemia. Source: PBMCs, taken after 12 months of ibrutinib treatment.

The CDR3 reads CASSRRTGGAYEQYF. CDR3 DNA: TGTGCCAGCAGTCGCAGGACAGGGGGCGCCTACGAGCAGTACTTC. The V gene is TRBV28, the J gene TRBJ2-7; 11 bases line up with TRBD1. The germline gives CDR1 MDHEN, CDR2 SYDVKM. The V segment lost 5 bases and the J segment 2 bases; nucleotides outside the gene matches: 5. The CDR3 length is 15 residues.